This T cell receptor beta chain is drawn from a study of control samples from healthy donors and cancer patients (dated by TCRdb to 2018 to 2021). Library prep was done by the immunoSEQ multiplex PCR assay. Entries here come from immuneACCESS through TCRdb and include only in-frame sequences with V and J called. Some clones fail to appear in such tables; in the studies checked, an unresolved V gene covers under half of the shortfall, and the cause of the remainder is unknown. For this sample there are 260,000 or so clones; 82% appear just once. Approximately 12% of the sample lies in the top ten. The CDR3 measures 14 amino acids from cysteine to phenylalanine. Just the 42-base CDR3 DNA is kept, in frame starting at base 1. V lost 6 bases and J lost 2 bases; the stretch between them is 11 bases long. Via the germline V gene, CDR1 is SNHLY and CDR2 FYNNEI. A few counts support this clone. Its binding antigen is unknown. No clone much larger than this one lies a single base away; base qualities are absent.

The sequence is built from TRBV2 and TRBJ1-5; TRBD1 might be the D gene, on 6 matching bases. Sequencing used PBMCs. The receptor was isolated from a woman in her fifties or sixties with lung cancer. The DNA is TGTGCCAGCAGCGGGACAAGGGGCAATCAGCCCCAGCATTTT. It translates to CASSGTRGNQPQHF.